The following is a T cell receptor (beta chain) sequence with its context. Its antigen is as yet unknown. The data belong to a study of blood T cells in healthy people across ages. Findings and limits, study-wide: The lack of PBMC sorting stopped any conclusive naive versus antigen-experienced comparison.

Alongside a J-beta primer mix, a sample-barcoded 5' primer served in a second PCR lasting roughly 7 to 12 cycles. With 12 random nucleotides, a template-switch adaptor tagged each individual cDNA molecule. TCRdb re-called the 5' RACE reads through MiXCR, storing one row per CDR3 protein. This table holds 750,000 to 950,000 distinct CDR3 sequences, 25% to 30% found once. This CDR3 has 16 residues. Per germline, CDR1 MDHEN and CDR2 SYDVKM. These same records also appear under a second study, on T cells of mothers and their children. This second report adds: All RNA that had been extracted was used for cDNA synthesis at approximately 1.5 ug per 15 ul. Sequencing got over 8 million TCR beta CDR3 reads from each mother and approximately 3 million from each child.

This chain joins TRBV28 and TRBJ2-4; a weak D match, TRBD2 (7 bases). The J call may be wrong; the DNA end is better matched by TRBJ2-7. This TCR came from a woman aged 40 to 55 in good health. Sequenced material: blood. The CDR3 protein is CASSLLTGGIVYEQYF. Here the CDR3 DNA reads TGTGCCAGCAGTTTACTAACGGGGGGCATAGTCTACGAGCAGTACTTC.